What follows are 25 T cell receptor beta chains derived from one specimen sequenced in a study of glioma-infiltrating T cells. Amplification of TCR alpha and beta CDR3 regions from RNA used iRepertoire nested multiplex PCR. TCRdb redid the calling of the multiplex PCR reads with MiXCR, one entry per CDR3 protein. This sample has around 99,000 distinct CDR3 sequences, with 25% found just once. The sequenced sample was glioma tissue, nonneoplastic brain tissue, or PBMCs (not recorded which). The receptors originated from a human donor with low-grade glioma or glioblastoma, undergoing nonglioma brain surgery, or in good health (not recorded which).

The sample holds many counts of this clonotype. The chain is built from TRBV7-9 and TRBJ2-1; 11 nucleotides match TRBD2. Germline values: CDR1 SEHNR, CDR2 FQNEAQ (reference sequence). The CDR3 has 17 amino acids. V was pared by 0 bases and J by 4 bases, with 5 bases of the junction left unmatched. DNA for the CDR3: TGTGCCAGCAGCTTAGCCACTAGCGGGGGCTGGTACAATGAGCAGTTCTTC. It is translated as CASSLATSGGWYNEQFF.

The rearrangement links TRBV5-1 to TRBJ2-3; 7 positions agree with TRBD1. Germline CDR1 SGHRS, CDR2 YFSETQ. With 5 bases clipped from V and 0 bases from J, the junction kept 9 bases outside the gene matches. The CDR3 runs to 16 residues. CDR3 in amino acids: CASSSYRDRSTDTQYF. The CDR3, as DNA: TGCGCCAGCAGTTCTTATCGGGACAGAAGCACAGATACGCAGTATTTT.

The sample holds many counts of this clonotype. The rearrangement links TRBV6-1 to TRBJ2-7; 7 nucleotides match TRBD1. This CDR3 is built from 15 residues. The germline V gene has CDR1 MNHNS and CDR2 SASEGT. The junction had 12 bases not matched to a gene; V was cut back by 6 bases and J by 4 bases. CDR3 in amino acids: CASRNSQGIVYEQYF. CDR3 DNA: TGTGCCAGCAGGAATTCACAGGGGATAGTTTACGAGCAGTACTTC.

This clonotype was counted at least ten times. The rearrangement links TRBV4-3 to TRBJ1-2; no clear D gene. Germline values: CDR1 LGHNA, CDR2 YSLEER. The V end was cut by 1 base, the J end by 4 bases, with 10 bases between. CDR3 length: 14 amino acids. The CDR3 spells CASSQGPSGYGYTF. Written as DNA, the CDR3 is TGCGCCAGCAGCCAAGGCCCTTCTGGCTATGGCTACACCTTC.

This clonotype was observed many times. The rearrangement links TRBV10-3 to TRBJ2-3, with 8 bases matching TRBD1. The CDR3 is 16 residues long. With 4 bases clipped from V and 3 bases from J, the junction kept 9 bases outside the gene matches. Germline CDR1 and CDR2: ENHRY and SYGVKD. The CDR3 reads CAISAAGTGGTDTQYF. In DNA, the CDR3 is TGTGCCATCAGTGCAGCCGGGACAGGAGGTACAGATACGCAGTATTTT.

This clonotype was picked up many times. The chain carries TRBV20-1 and TRBJ1-1; D possibly corresponds to TRBD1 (6 bases). This CDR3 contains 13 residues. From germline, CDR1 is DFQATT and CDR2 SNEGSKA (reference sequence). Trimming pared 7 bases from V and 2 bases from J, leaving 14 bases between. CDR3: CSVKDRTNTEAFF. In nucleotides, the CDR3 is TGCAGTGTGAAAGACAGGACTAACACTGAAGCTTTCTTT.

This chain uses TRBV19 with TRBJ1-5; TRBD1 might be the D (6 bases). The CDR3 covers 14 residues. The V and J ends lost 10 bases and 5 bases respectively, with 18 bases between them. Germline-derived CDR1 and CDR2 are LNHDA and SQIVND (reference sequence). In DNA, the CDR3 is TGTGCCACCACAGGGTGGGGGATCGATCAGCCCCAGCATTTT. Translation gives CATTGWGIDQPQHF.

The chain recombines TRBV7-9 with TRBJ1-1; D remains unclear. With 2 bases removed from V and 0 bases from J, the gap between germline ends came to 10 bases. The CDR3 is 15 residues long. Germline loops: CDR1 SEHNR, CDR2 FQNEAQ (reference sequence). The CDR3: CASSLYQNMNTEAFF. In nucleotides, the CDR3 is TGTGCCAGCAGCTTATATCAGAACATGAACACTGAAGCTTTCTTT.

This chain connects TRBV24-1 to TRBJ1-5; no firm D call. V lost 10 bases and J 0 bases, leaving 9 bases between the germline ends. CDR1 KGHDR and CDR2 SFDVKD come from the germline V gene. The CDR3 totals 13 residues. This CDR3 is CATMGYSNQPQHF. The DNA of the CDR3 is TGTGCCACTATGGGGTATAGCAATCAGCCCCAGCATTTT.

In this sample, this clonotype turned up many times. This chain connects TRBV10-3 to TRBJ1-5; no reliable D call. Trimming took off 8 bases at V and 0 bases at J, with 8 bases between the two ends. Germline CDR1 and CDR2: ENHRY and SYGVKD. The CDR3 sequence is 13 residues long. This chain's CDR3 is CAIQENSNQPQHF. Written as DNA, the CDR3 is TGTGCCATCCAGGAGAATAGCAATCAGCCCCAGCATTTT.

Ten or more counts support this clonotype. The chain uses TRBV6-1 and TRBJ2-7; 9 positions match TRBD1. Per germline, CDR1 MNHNS and CDR2 SASEGT. The CDR3 runs to 12 residues. The junction had 5 bases not matched to a gene; V was cut back by 5 bases and J by 9 bases. As DNA, the CDR3 is TGTGCCAGCAGTCCGGGACAGGGAAGGCAGTACTTC. This sequence encodes CASSPGQGRQYF.

This clonotype has at least ten counts. The rearrangement links TRBV2 to TRBJ1-1, with TRBD1 matching 10 bases. Germline V CDR1 and CDR2: SNHLY, FYNNEI. There are 14 residues in the CDR3. Losses at the gene ends were 7 bases for V and 2 bases for J; bases not matched to a gene: 4. DNA of the CDR3: TGTGCCAGCATGGGGACAGGGGTAAACACTGAAGCTTTCTTT. It yields the protein CASMGTGVNTEAFF.

As regards this clonotype: One end of the junction is discordant with germline, which a read error may explain. V gene TRBV3-1 combines with J gene TRBJ2-1; D may be TRBD2 (5 bases). Per the germline V gene, CDR1 is LGHDT and CDR2 is YNNKEL (reference sequence). This CDR3 spans 14 amino acids. CDR3 sequence (DNA): TGTTCCAGCAGCCACGACGGGAACTACAATGAGCAGTTCTTC. It encodes CSSSHDGNYNEQFF.

This clonotype appeared many times. This chain joins TRBV20-1 and TRBJ1-2; 7 positions match TRBD1. The CDR3 extends over 15 amino acids. CDR1 is DFQATT, CDR2 SNEGSKA, per germline (reference sequence). V was clipped by 0 bases and J by 3 bases; unmatched bases: 7. The DNA of the CDR3 is TGCAGTGCTAGAGAACCGACAGGGAACTACTATGGCTACACCTTC. Amino acids: CSAREPTGNYYGYTF.

This clonotype appeared a few times. V gene TRBV5-4 combines with J gene TRBJ2-1; D not certain. CDR1 SGHNT and CDR2 YYREEE come from the germline V gene (reference sequence). The CDR3 contains 14 residues. Between the trimmed V and J ends, which lost 5 bases and 3 bases, there was a span of 12 bases. CDR3 region: CASSPTTSYNEQFF. The CDR3 DNA sequence: TGTGCCAGCAGTCCTACCACAAGCTACAATGAGCAGTTCTTC. The full variable domain, completed using reference TRBV5-4 and TRBJ2-1, is ETGVTQSPTHLIKTRGQQVTLRCSSQSGHNTVSWYQQALGQGPQFIFQYYREEENGRGNFPPRFSGLQFPNYSSELNVNALELDDSALYLCASSPTTSYNEQFFGPGTRLTVL.

The table lists this clonotype with many counts. The CDR3 sequence is CASSLKAAHTQYF. CDR3 coding DNA: TGTGCCAGCAGTTTAAAAGCGGCCCATACGCAGTATTTT. The chain has TRBV27 and TRBJ2-3, with a tentative D call TRBD2 (5 bases). The CDR3 covers 13 residues. Germline-derived CDR1 and CDR2 are MNHEY and SMNVEV (reference sequence). The V end was cut by 2 bases, the J end by 7 bases, with 10 bases between.

In its sample, this clonotype was seen many times. The chain couples TRBV7-3 to TRBJ1-1, with D tentatively TRBD1 (5 bases). This CDR3 is built from 13 residues. From germline, CDR1 is SGHTA and CDR2 FQGTGA. The germline V and J ends were trimmed by 5 bases and 1 base, with 8 bases remaining between them. The CDR3 region is CASSAQENTEAFF. CDR3 nucleotide sequence: TGTGCCAGCAGCGCACAGGAGAACACTGAAGCTTTCTTT.

The chain has TRBV6-2 or TRBV6-3 and TRBJ2-1; 11 bases match TRBD2. Germline V gives CDR1 MNHEY, CDR2 SVGEGT. With 6 bases clipped from V and 11 bases from J, the junction kept 15 bases outside the gene matches. The CDR3 runs 16 residues. The CDR3 loop reads CASSLERSSGGPKQFF. The CDR3 nucleotides read TGTGCCAGCAGCTTAGAGAGGTCTAGCGGGGGGCCTAAGCAGTTCTTC.

This clonotype was seen at least ten times. V and J are TRBV29-1 and TRBJ2-7; tentatively, D is TRBD1 (6 bases). The CDR3 runs to 11 residues. The V gene's germline CDR1 is SQVTM and CDR2 ANQGSEA. V lost 4 bases to trimming and J lost 6 bases, with 10 bases between them. The CDR3 nucleotides are TGCAGCGTTGGGGGGCCTGGCGAGCAGTACTTC. The encoded protein is CSVGGPGEQYF.

Regarding this clonotype: Just one base apart from a much larger clone, this may be a read error. This sequence joins TRBV19 and TRBJ2-7; D is perhaps TRBD1 (6 bases). The CDR3 runs 15 residues. In germline, CDR1 is LNHDA, CDR2 SQIVND (reference sequence). This CDR3 reads CASSVLGDNSYEHYF. The DNA of the CDR3 is TGTGCCAGTAGTGTCCTCGGGGACAACTCCTACGAGCATTACTTC. The variable domain in full, completed from reference TRBV19 and TRBJ2-7, reads DGGITQSPKYLFRKEGQNVTLSCEQNLNHDAMYWYRQDPGQGLRLIYYSQIVNDFQKGDIAEGYSVSREKKESFPLTVTSAQKNPTAFYLCASSVLGDNSYEHYFGPGTRLTVT.

There are a few counts of this clonotype. The V gene is TRBV11-2, the J gene TRBJ1-2; 8 bases are a match to TRBD1. CDR1 is SGHAT and CDR2 is FQNNGV in the germline V gene. This CDR3 is 15 amino acids long. Trimming took 1 base from V and 4 from J; bases not matched to a gene: 5. CDR3 amino acids: CASSLAPGQVYGYTF. CDR3 in DNA: TGTGCCAGCAGCTTAGCACCGGGACAGGTCTATGGCTACACCTTC.

The chain carries TRBV6-2 or TRBV6-3 and TRBJ1-5; D gene ambiguous. The ends were cut back, 6 bases at V and 5 bases at J, with 11 bases in the middle. Per germline, CDR1 MNHEY and CDR2 SVGEGT. The CDR3 is 13 residues long. The CDR3: CASRKPGDQPQHF. The DNA for the CDR3 is TGTGCCAGCAGAAAGCCCGGGGATCAGCCCCAGCATTTT.

This clonotype was recorded many times. The chain employs TRBV2 and TRBJ2-5, with 7 nucleotides matching TRBD1. CDR1 is SNHLY and CDR2 is FYNNEI in the germline V gene. V trimming: 5 bases; J trimming: 5 bases; junction bases outside the gene matches: 5. This CDR3 has 13 amino acids. The CDR3 DNA reads TGTGCCAGCAGTCCGGACAGGCCGGAGACCCAGTACTTC. Amino acids: CASSPDRPETQYF.

This clonotype was observed at least ten times. The rearrangement joins TRBV19 to TRBJ2-7; D not resolved. This CDR3 contains 14 residues. Germline loops: CDR1 LNHDA, CDR2 SQIVND (reference sequence). Trimming removed 5 bases from V and 6 bases from J, with 17 bases in between. The CDR3 reads CASSPRTGRGEQYF. CDR3 DNA: TGTGCCAGTAGTCCTCGGACCGGTCGAGGCGAGCAGTACTTC.

This clonotype was seen repeatedly, ten times or more. The chain couples TRBV29-1 to TRBJ1-2, with 8 bases that match TRBD1. This CDR3 region has 12 residues. Germline assignment: CDR1 SQVTM and CDR2 ANQGSEA. With 2 bases clipped from V and 8 bases from J, the junction kept 4 bases outside the gene matches. DNA of the CDR3: TGCAGCGTTGAAAGGACAGGGAACGGCTACACCTTC. It is translated as CSVERTGNGYTF.